The next 29 T cell receptor beta chains were all read from a single sample in a study of shared clonotypes between healthy human individuals. In the naive CD8 group, cells lacked CD45RO and were positively selected for CCR7, so terminally differentiated effector memory CD45RA+ cells were left out. Produced via immunoSEQ multiplex PCR; TCRdb's table is partial and in-frame only. This repertoire shows more than 2 million clones, just under 95% found once; its top ten account for under 2%. What was sequenced was naive CD8+ T cells from PBMCs. The origin of the receptors is a man aged 18 to 30 in good health. Some clones in this sample may be carry-over from other donors' samples.

This chain links TRBV7-9 with TRBJ2-7; D remains ambiguous. The CDR3 covers 14 residues. The V gene's germline CDR1 is SEHNR and CDR2 FQNEAQ (reference sequence). V was clipped by 4 bases and J by 0 bases, with 10 bases between them. CDR3 region: CASSYQTTSYEQYF. CDR3 nucleotides: TGTGCCAGCAGCTACCAGACAACCTCCTACGAGCAGTACTTC.

J is TRBJ2-7 and V is TRBV2; D uncertain. The CDR3 is 13 residues long. Trimming left V 11 bases short and J 2 bases short, with 16 bases between. The germline CDR1 and CDR2 sequences are SNHLY and FYNNEI. The CDR3 region has the DNA TGTGCCGGAAAAGACATGACCACCTACGAGCAGTACTTC. Translating gives CAGKDMTTYEQYF.

As to this clone: Because the CDR3's place on the DNA is in doubt, the DNA is left out and the CDR3 is given as listed by TCRdb. This CDR3 reads CASSYRPVSGPDSPLHF. V is TRBV28 and J is TRBJ1-6. Germline loops: CDR1 MDHEN, CDR2 SYDVKM. From its first to its last residue, the CDR3 has 17 amino acids.

This chain connects TRBV10-2 to TRBJ2-5; tentative D call: TRBD2 (5 bases). Germline values: CDR1 WSHSY, CDR2 SAAADI. V was cut by 6 bases and J by 11 bases, with 16 bases left in between. The CDR3 has 12 amino acids. CDR3 protein: CASSKGEPEQYF. In nucleotides, the CDR3 is TGCGCCAGCAGCAAGGGAGAACCTGAGCAGTACTTC.

DNA of the CDR3: TGTGCCAGCAGCTTAGAGACGGATCTTAATCAGCCCCAGCATTTT. It encodes CASSLETDLNQPQHF. The chain couples TRBV7-8 to TRBJ1-5, with no clear D. V shed 1 base and J shed 4 bases, with 11 bases lying between them. CDR3 size: 15 residues. The germline V gene has CDR1 SGHVS and CDR2 FQNEAQ.

The genes are TRBV5-6 and TRBJ1-2, with 7 bases matching TRBD1. J gave up 4 bases and V 4 bases, and 7 bases lay outside the gene matches. The CDR3 runs to 14 residues. Germline CDR1 SGHDT, CDR2 YYEEEE. The CDR3, as DNA: TGTGCCAGCAGCGAGGGGGCGCGGGGCTATGGCTACACCTTC. This translates into CASSEGARGYGYTF. Drawing the rest from reference TRBV5-6 and TRBJ1-2, the complete variable domain is DAGVTQSPTHLIKTRGQQVTLRCSPKSGHDTVSWYQQALGQGPQFIFQYYEEEERQRGNFPDRFSGHQFPNYSSELNVNALLLGDSALYLCASSEGARGYGYTFGSGTRLTVV.

The chain has TRBV5-1 and TRBJ1-1; D may be TRBD1 (6 bases). The V and J ends lost 0 bases and 4 bases respectively, with 13 bases between them. Germline V gives CDR1 SGHRS, CDR2 YFSETQ. The CDR3 length is 15 residues. The CDR3 reads CASSLGWGQGTEAFF. CDR3 DNA: TGCGCCAGCAGCTTGGGGTGGGGGCAGGGCACTGAAGCTTTCTTT.

V is TRBV6-6 and J is TRBJ2-7, with D unresolved. Germline values: CDR1 MNHNY, CDR2 SVGAGI (reference sequence). Trimming took off 0 bases at V and 3 bases at J, with 6 bases between the two ends. This CDR3 spans 13 amino acids. In DNA form, the CDR3 reads TGTGCCAGCAGTTACTCGACCGTCTACGAGCAGTACTTC. The encoded protein is CASSYSTVYEQYF.

The gene calls are TRBV6-5 and TRBJ2-7; D might be TRBD1 (5 bases). The CDR3 is 15 residues long. The germline V gene encodes CDR1 MNHEY and CDR2 SVGAGI. Trimming removed 4 bases at V and 0 bases at J, with 13 bases between. CDR3 amino acids: CASSWGSPDSYEQYF. The CDR3 nucleotides are TGTGCCAGCAGTTGGGGCTCTCCTGACTCCTACGAGCAGTACTTC.

The chain combines TRBV27 with TRBJ2-5; D is possibly TRBD2 (5 bases). Germline assignment: CDR1 MNHEY and CDR2 SMNVEV (reference sequence). CDR3 size: 15 residues. Trimming took off 1 base at V and 5 bases at J, with 14 bases between the two ends. The CDR3 spells CASSLWAGISETQYF. As DNA, the CDR3 is TGTGCCAGCAGTTTATGGGCCGGGATTTCGGAGACCCAGTACTTC.

About this clone itself: The identical CDR3 is also encoded by other nucleotide sequences in the sample. The chain combines TRBV11-2 with TRBJ2-7; D gene unclear. Germline-derived CDR1 and CDR2 are SGHAT and FQNNGV. V lost 1 base to trimming and J lost 2 bases, with 12 bases between them. This CDR3 contains 15 residues. The CDR3 loop reads CASSLVSSGTYEQYF. In DNA, the CDR3 is TGTGCCAGCAGCTTAGTGTCCTCTGGAACCTACGAGCAGTACTTC. The complete variable domain, with remaining parts taken from reference TRBV11-2 and TRBJ2-7, reads EAGVAQSPRYKIIEKRQSVAFWCNPISGHATLYWYQQILGQGPKLLIQFQNNGVVDDSQLPKDRFSAERLKGVDSTLKIQPAKLEDSAVYLCASSLVSSGTYEQYFGPGTRLTVT.

V gene TRBV2 combines with J gene TRBJ2-7; D gene uncertain. Germline V gives CDR1 SNHLY, CDR2 FYNNEI. V lost 3 bases to trimming and J lost 1 base, with 16 bases between them. The CDR3 has 16 amino acids. Here the CDR3 reads CASSENPYRRSYEQYF. In DNA, the CDR3 is TGTGCCAGCAGTGAGAACCCATATAGAAGATCCTACGAGCAGTACTTC.

In this sample, this clone turned up a few times. In the same sample, other DNA sequences code for this CDR3. The V and J genes are TRBV5-1 and TRBJ2-7, with TRBD1 as a possible D gene (5 bases). V was pared by 0 bases and J by 1 base, with 5 bases between. There are 13 residues in the CDR3. CDR1 is SGHRS, CDR2 YFSETQ, per germline. DNA of the CDR3: TGCGCCAGCAGCTTGGGACAGTCCTACGAGCAGTACTTC. This gives the protein CASSLGQSYEQYF.

The chain joins TRBV6-1 to TRBJ2-7; D possibly corresponds to TRBD2 (6 bases). The V end lost 2 bases, the J end lost 7 bases, and 18 bases lay between the germline ends. This CDR3 contains 15 residues. Germline assignment: CDR1 MNHNS and CDR2 SASEGT. The DNA for the CDR3 is TGTGCCAGCAGTGAAAGACCCAGGGTGGGGAGGGAGCAGTACTTC. Its protein is CASSERPRVGREQYF.

The gene calls are TRBV6-5 and TRBJ2-1; 11 positions agree with TRBD1. J gave up 8 bases and V 2 bases, and 8 bases lay outside the gene matches. Germline CDR1 is MNHEY and CDR2 is SVGAGI. This CDR3 contains 16 residues. The CDR3 protein is CASSYTRDRGWDEQFF. As DNA, the CDR3 is TGTGCCAGCAGTTACACCCGGGACAGGGGGTGGGATGAGCAGTTCTTC.

The chain is built from TRBV7-9 and TRBJ2-7; D is possibly TRBD1 (6 bases). This CDR3 region has 16 residues. The V end was cut by 5 bases, the J end by 2 bases, with 19 bases between. Germline-derived CDR1 and CDR2 are SEHNR and FQNEAQ (reference sequence). CDR3 protein: CASSPTQGTDAYEQYF. The CDR3 region has the DNA TGTGCCAGCAGCCCTACTCAGGGGACGGACGCCTACGAGCAGTACTTC.

A word on this clone: At one end, the junction sequence differs from germline, possibly due to a read error. This chain links TRBV6-1 with TRBJ1-5; D call uncertain. This CDR3 has 13 residues. Germline-derived CDR1 and CDR2 are MNHNS and SASEGT. CDR3 nucleotide sequence: TGTGCCATCAGTGAGTCTAGCAATCAGCCCCAGCATTTT. This translates into CAISESSNQPQHF.

The chain combines TRBV6-6 with TRBJ2-7; D gene unclear. In germline, CDR1 is MNHNY, CDR2 SVGAGI (reference sequence). The CDR3 totals 11 residues. V was pared by 2 bases and J by 7 bases, with 6 bases between. In nucleotides, the CDR3 is TGTGCCAGCAGTTACGGGTGGGAGCAGTACTTC. This gives the protein CASSYGWEQYF.

J is TRBJ2-7 and V is TRBV6-1, with D perhaps given as TRBD1 or TRBD2 (5 bases each). Germline CDR1 is MNHNS and CDR2 is SASEGT. The CDR3 sequence is 15 residues long. V lost 6 bases and J lost 3, with 18 bases in between. CDR3 bases: TGTGCCAGCAGAACGCCTTCCGGGGCCCTCTACGAGCAGTACTTC. Encoded protein: CASRTPSGALYEQYF.

This clone showed up just a few times. The germline gene is not matched at one end of the junction; a read error may be the cause. V is TRBV27 and J is TRBJ1-1; 7 nucleotides agree with TRBD1. The CDR3 covers 12 residues. Per germline, CDR1 MNHEY and CDR2 SMNVEV (reference sequence). The CDR3 reads CARRGGRLQAFF. As DNA, the CDR3 is TGTGCCCGCAGGGGGGGGCGCCTTCAAGCTTTCTTT.

The rearrangement uses TRBV7-3 and TRBJ2-1, with 11 bases lining up with TRBD2. The J segment lost 1 base and the V segment lost 5 bases, leaving 7 bases of the junction unmatched. CDR3 length: 17 residues. Germline V gene data show CDR1 as SGHTA and CDR2 as FQGTGA. The CDR3 nucleotides are TGTGCCAGCAGCATCAAGATAGCGGGAGGGTCCTACAATGAGCAGTTCTTC. This translates into CASSIKIAGGSYNEQFF.

This chain joins TRBV15 and TRBJ1-1; no clear D. There are 16 residues in the CDR3. Germline CDR1 is LNHNV and CDR2 is YYDKDF (reference sequence). V lost 0 bases, J lost 0 bases, and 11 bases lay in between. Here the CDR3 DNA reads TGTGCCACCAGCAGAGATCGACGTTACATGAACACTGAAGCTTTCTTT. Amino acid sequence: CATSRDRRYMNTEAFF.

This rearrangement joins TRBV30 to TRBJ1-5, with D unclear. Germline lookup yields CDR1 GTSNPN and CDR2 SVGIG (reference sequence). V was trimmed by 0 bases and J by 3 bases, leaving 9 bases between them. This CDR3 spans 14 amino acids. In DNA form, the CDR3 reads TGTGCCTGGAGTGTATCCGGTTCCAATCAGCCCCAGCATTTT. Translated, it gives CAWSVSGSNQPQHF.

CDR3 in DNA: TGTGCCAGCAGTGTCTTACCCGACAGCCACCCGGAAAAACTGTTTTTT. Its protein product is CASSVLPDSHPEKLFF. This rearrangement joins TRBV27 to TRBJ1-4; possible D gene TRBD1, 5 bases. Trimming removed 5 bases at V and 8 bases at J, with 21 bases between. The CDR3 spans 16 residues. Germline CDR1 is MNHEY and CDR2 is SMNVEV (reference sequence).

The gene calls are TRBV27 and TRBJ1-5; 9 bases are shared with TRBD1. V lost 8 bases to trimming and J lost 1 base; unmatched junction nucleotides: 0. The CDR3 extends over 13 amino acids. CDR1 is MNHEY, CDR2 SMNVEV, per germline (reference sequence). The CDR3 reads CASGQGSNQPQHF. For the CDR3, the DNA is TGTGCCAGCGGACAGGGGAGCAATCAGCCCCAGCATTTT.

The CDR3 DNA reads as TGTGCCAGCAGCCGGGACGGGGACACTAATCAGCCCCAGCATTTT. The encoded protein is CASSRDGDTNQPQHF. This chain connects TRBV7-9 to TRBJ1-5, with D perhaps TRBD1 (6 bases). CDR3 length equals 15 residues. The germline CDR1 and CDR2 sequences are SEHNR and FQNEAQ (reference sequence). Deletions cut 5 bases from V and 4 bases from J, with 15 bases between.

In this sample, this clone turned up once. The chain carries TRBV30 and TRBJ2-7; TRBD1 agrees at 9 bases. The CDR3 loop spans 12 amino acids. Germline loops: CDR1 GTSNPN, CDR2 SVGIG (reference sequence). Trimming removed 5 bases from V and 7 bases from J; junction bases left unmatched: 6. The CDR3 sequence is CAWETGGREQYF. CDR3 nucleotide sequence: TGTGCCTGGGAAACAGGGGGCCGGGAGCAGTACTTC. The complete variable domain, with remaining parts taken from reference TRBV30 and TRBJ2-7, reads SQTIHQWPATLVQPVGSPLSLECTVEGTSNPNLYWYRQAAGRGLQLLFYSVGIGQISSEVPQNLSASRPQDRQFILSSKKLLLSDSGFYLCAWETGGREQYFGPGTRLTVT.

The CDR3 DNA sequence: TGTGCCAGCAGCTTAGGAGATTCGAACACCGGGGAGCTGTTTTTT. As protein: CASSLGDSNTGELFF. This chain joins TRBV7-2 and TRBJ2-2, with D unresolved. Germline values: CDR1 SGHTA, CDR2 FQGNSA. V was cut by 1 base and J by 0 bases, with 6 bases left in between. The CDR3 runs 15 residues.

V gene TRBV7-9 combines with J gene TRBJ2-3, with 7 bases matching TRBD1. Germline-derived CDR1 and CDR2 are SEHNR and FQNEAQ (reference sequence). J gave up 6 bases and V 5 bases, and 14 bases lay outside the gene matches. The CDR3 loop spans 16 amino acids. The CDR3 spells CASSPYPGQPSDTQYF. CDR3 nucleotide sequence: TGTGCCAGCAGCCCATACCCGGGACAGCCATCGGATACGCAGTATTTT.